One and the same sample provided the 14 T cell receptor beta chains below, sequenced in a study of cytomegalovirus exposure and HLA in healthy donors. PCR primers comprised 60 Vbeta and 13 Jbeta primers. Repertoires were generated with immunoSEQ multiplex PCR, while TCRdb's copy carries only in-frame clones and drops some. The sample holds some 140,000 clones, more than 60% seen once. Material: PBMCs. The receptors here all came from a woman aged 45-59 years in good health and CMV-seropositive.

This clone was detected only once. V and J are TRBV15 and TRBJ2-1, with TRBD2 identical over 8 bases. The CDR3 is 15 residues long. Germline trimming cut 6 bases from V and 4 bases from J; bases unmatched to any gene: 8. Germline values: CDR1 LNHNV, CDR2 YYDKDF (reference sequence). The CDR3 DNA is TGTGCCACCAGTAGGGGCGGGGGGAGTTACAATGAGCAGTTCTTC. Its translation is CATSRGGGSYNEQFF.

This chain joins TRBV2 and TRBJ2-5; 9 bases line up with TRBD2. TRBJ2-7 matches the DNA end more closely, so the J call is doubtful. The CDR3 spans 12 residues. Looked up from germline, CDR1 is SNHLY and CDR2 is FYNNEI. As DNA, the CDR3 is TGTGCCATGGGACTAGCAGGGGTCGAGCAGTACTTC. Translated, it gives CAMGLAGVEQYF.

The chain combines TRBV7-2 with TRBJ1-1; no definite D call. Germline assignment: CDR1 SGHTA and CDR2 FQGNSA. The CDR3 runs 14 residues. The V end lost 2 bases, the J end lost 5 bases, and 12 bases lay between the germline ends. CDR3 nucleotide sequence: TGTGCCAGCAGCTTATCCCACCCTCGGACTGAAGCTTTCTTT. This encodes CASSLSHPRTEAFF.

This clone was picked up one time. The chain links TRBV7-2 to TRBJ2-5, with unresolved D. Germline V CDR1 and CDR2: SGHTA, FQGNSA. The CDR3 loop spans 15 amino acids. V dropped 0 bases and J dropped 2 bases, with 10 bases sitting between them. CDR3 region: CASSLAGTAQETQYF. Written as DNA, the CDR3 is TGTGCCAGCAGCTTAGCGGGCACAGCTCAAGAGACCCAGTACTTC.

The chain is built from TRBV28 and TRBJ2-7, with TRBD1 matching over 7 bases. The CDR3 spans 15 residues. Losses at the gene ends were 4 bases for V and 3 bases for J; bases not matched to a gene: 9. The germline gives CDR1 MDHEN, CDR2 SYDVKM. The CDR3 bases are TGTGCCAGCAGTTCAACAGGGGCCCACGACTACGAGCAGTACTTC. Its protein product is CASSSTGAHDYEQYF.

The rearrangement links TRBV29-1 to TRBJ1-1; 8 nucleotides line up with TRBD1. From germline, CDR1 is SQVTM and CDR2 ANQGSEA. With 3 bases clipped from V and 4 bases from J, the junction kept 4 bases outside the gene matches. The CDR3 is 13 residues long. DNA for the CDR3: TGCAGCGTTGACAGGGGGCGGACCACTGAAGCTTTCTTT. It encodes CSVDRGRTTEAFF.

The rearrangement links TRBV6-6 to TRBJ2-2, with D tentatively TRBD2 (5 bases). V lost 9 bases, J lost 4 bases, and 12 bases lay in between. This CDR3 contains 13 residues. The V gene's germline CDR1 is MNHNY and CDR2 SVGAGI (reference sequence). The CDR3: CASRTGGTGELFF. DNA of the CDR3: TGTGCCAGTCGGACTGGCGGCACCGGGGAGCTGTTTTTT.

This chain connects TRBV6-6 to TRBJ2-5, with D unresolved. This CDR3 region has 13 residues. Germline CDR1 and CDR2: MNHNY and SVGAGI (reference sequence). Trimming shortened V by 0 bases and J by 5 bases, and 7 bases separated the two germline ends. This CDR3 reads CASSYSRRETQYF. CDR3 sequence (DNA): TGTGCCAGCAGTTACTCTCGGCGGGAGACCCAGTACTTC.

This sequence joins TRBV28 and TRBJ2-3; D may be TRBD2 (6 bases). The CDR3 contains 15 residues. V lost 5 bases to trimming and J lost 2 bases, with 14 bases between them. Germline V CDR1 and CDR2: MDHEN, SYDVKM. CDR3: CASSPRGLDTDTQYF. CDR3 DNA sequence: TGTGCCAGCAGTCCGCGGGGCCTTGACACAGATACGCAGTATTTT.

In this sample, this clone turned up a few times. The chain recombines TRBV29-1 with TRBJ2-3; maybe TRBD2 (7 bases). Germline V gene data show CDR1 as SQVTM and CDR2 as ANQGSEA. The CDR3 consists of 13 residues. The V end was cut by 6 bases, the J end by 5 bases, with 15 bases between. The chain's CDR3 is CSVGGGLGDTQYF. CDR3 bases: TGCAGCGTGGGAGGGGGGCTCGGAGATACGCAGTATTTT.

The V and J genes are TRBV10-3 and TRBJ2-1; 7 positions match TRBD2. CDR3 length: 14 amino acids. J gave up 4 bases and V 4 bases, and 4 bases lay outside the gene matches. In germline, CDR1 is ENHRY, CDR2 SYGVKD. CDR3 sequence: CAISARGGYNEQFF. CDR3 nucleotides: TGTGCCATCAGTGCCCGCGGGGGTTACAATGAGCAGTTCTTC.

The DNA of the CDR3 is TGCGCCAGCAGCTTGGCGGGAACCCGGGATACGCAGTATTTT. Protein sequence: CASSLAGTRDTQYF. The genes are TRBV5-1 and TRBJ2-3, with D possibly TRBD2 on 5 matching bases. The CDR3 spans 14 residues. Germline CDR1 reads SGHRS; CDR2 reads YFSETQ. Trimming shortened V by 0 bases and J by 6 bases, and 11 bases separated the two germline ends.

The chain is built from TRBV4-2 and TRBJ1-2, with unresolved D. In germline, CDR1 is LGHNA, CDR2 YNFKEQ. V shed 0 bases and J shed 6 bases, with 17 bases lying between them. This CDR3 has 16 amino acids. CDR3 amino acids: CASSQDRRADINGYTF. The CDR3 DNA sequence: TGTGCCAGCAGCCAAGATCGGCGGGCTGATATAAATGGCTACACCTTC.

This chain joins TRBV28 and TRBJ1-4, with 7 bases identical to TRBD1. V lost 7 bases to trimming and J lost 5 bases; unmatched junction nucleotides: 13. In germline, CDR1 is MDHEN, CDR2 SYDVKM. This CDR3 contains 16 residues. CDR3 sequence: CASTLTPGQLNEKLFF. DNA of the CDR3: TGTGCCAGCACCCTAACCCCGGGACAGCTCAATGAAAAACTGTTTTTT.